These 32 T cell receptor beta chains share one sample of origin, sequenced in a study of blood T cell repertoires in COVID-19. Measured with immunoSEQ multiplex PCR; TCRdb has only the in-frame clones, and not every one. The sample has some 380,000 clones; over 75% are singletons. Input material: PBMCs or T cells enriched from blood (not recorded which). These receptors originate from a man aged 25 to 40 who had recovered from COVID-19.

J is TRBJ1-1 and V is TRBV10-3, with a weak D call TRBD1 (6 bases). Looked up from germline, CDR1 is ENHRY and CDR2 is SYGVKD. This CDR3 spans 13 amino acids. V was pared by 10 bases and J by 0 bases, with 12 bases between. CDR3 sequence: CATNPGVNTEAFF. Here the CDR3 DNA reads TGTGCCACCAATCCAGGGGTGAACACTGAAGCTTTCTTT.

The chain couples TRBV5-8 to TRBJ1-5; TRBD1 might be the D (5 bases). The V end lost 3 bases, the J end lost 7 bases, and 11 bases lay between the germline ends. CDR3 length: 13 residues. Germline lookup yields CDR1 SGHTS and CDR2 YDEGEE. CDR3 coding DNA: TGTGCCAGCAGCTCGGGGGGGTGGCAGCCCCAGCATTTT. Protein: CASSSGGWQPQHF.

This rearrangement joins TRBV4-1 to TRBJ1-1; 7 bases match TRBD1. V lost 2 bases, J lost 6 bases, and 12 bases stayed unmatched. CDR1 and CDR2 (germline): MGHRA, YSYEKL. CDR3 length equals 16 residues. CDR3 nucleotides: TGCGCCAGCAGCCAACTATTTGGGGGACAGAGCGCTGAAGCTTTCTTT. It encodes CASSQLFGGQSAEAFF.

This sequence joins TRBV7-2 and TRBJ1-4, with D hard to call. The V and J ends lost 2 bases and 8 bases respectively, with 12 bases between them. The CDR3 totals 14 residues. Germline loops: CDR1 SGHTA, CDR2 FQGNSA. The CDR3 is CASSLNSVGEKLFF. In nucleotides, the CDR3 is TGTGCCAGCAGCTTAAATTCAGTGGGCGAAAAACTGTTTTTT.

Comments on this clone: The junction and the germline gene differ at one end; a read error may be behind it. V gene TRBV11-3 combines with J gene TRBJ1-1; TRBD1 matches at 8 bases. Germline values: CDR1 SGHNT, CDR2 YENEEA. The CDR3 runs to 14 residues. The CDR3 nucleotides read TGTGCCAGCAGCGCTCCCGGGACAGGCACTGAGAAGGTCTTT. This encodes CASSAPGTGTEKVF.

This rearrangement joins TRBV7-9 to TRBJ2-7; 9 bases fit TRBD1. The CDR3 loop spans 14 amino acids. The J segment lost 2 bases and the V segment lost 7 bases, leaving 6 bases of the junction unmatched. Germline-derived CDR1 and CDR2 are SEHNR and FQNEAQ (reference sequence). The CDR3 reads CASTPRDRAYEQYF. CDR3 DNA sequence: TGTGCCAGCACCCCCCGGGACAGGGCCTACGAGCAGTACTTC.

This chain connects TRBV9 to TRBJ1-2; 8 nucleotides align to TRBD1. Trimming cost V 0 bases and J 7 bases; bases outside gene matches: 8. CDR3 length equals 15 residues. The germline gives CDR1 SGDLS, CDR2 YYNGEE. The CDR3 DNA reads TGTGCCAGCAGCGTAGGGATGGGACAGGAACCTGGCTACACCTTC. This encodes CASSVGMGQEPGYTF. The full variable domain, rest sourced from reference TRBV9 and TRBJ1-2, is DSGVTQTPKHLITATGQRVTLRCSPRSGDLSVYWYQQSLDQGLQFLIQYYNGEERAKGNILERFSAQQFPDLHSELNLSSLELGDSALYFCASSVGMGQEPGYTFGSGTRLTVV.

The chain combines TRBV13 with TRBJ1-1; D uncertain. V dropped 3 bases and J dropped 3 bases, with 14 bases sitting between them. The germline CDR1 and CDR2 sequences are PRHDT and FYEKMQ (reference sequence). The CDR3 covers 15 residues. The chain's CDR3 is CASSFLTKRDTEAFF. The CDR3 region has the DNA TGTGCCAGCAGCTTTCTTACCAAGCGGGACACTGAAGCTTTCTTT.

The chain uses TRBV11-3 and TRBJ2-1; D gene ambiguous. The V end was cut by 3 bases, the J end by 5 bases, with 8 bases between. The CDR3 consists of 13 residues. Looked up from germline, CDR1 is SGHNT and CDR2 is YENEEA. The CDR3 here is CASSFGYHNEQFF. CDR3 DNA sequence: TGTGCCAGCAGCTTCGGTTATCACAATGAGCAGTTCTTC.

The table lists this clone with a count of one. The CDR3 reads CASSQGTGGFEKLFF. CDR3 DNA sequence: TGTGCCAGCAGCCAAGGGACAGGGGGATTTGAAAAACTGTTTTTT. The chain combines TRBV3-1 (or the pseudogene TRBV3-2) with TRBJ1-4, with 10 positions matching TRBD1. CDR3 length equals 15 residues. The trim removed 1 base at V and 7 bases at J, leaving 3 bases unmatched. CDR1 and CDR2 (germline): LGHDT, YNNKEL (reference sequence).

The CDR3 DNA is TGCGCCAGCAGCTCGACAGGGGGCGAGACTGAAGCTTTCTTT. Its translation is CASSSTGGETEAFF. The rearrangement uses TRBV5-1 and TRBJ1-1; TRBD1 aligns across 10 bases. This CDR3 has 14 residues. J lost 5 bases, V lost 3 bases, and 4 bases had no gene match. Germline V gene lookup returns CDR1 SGHRS and CDR2 YFSETQ.

The rearrangement uses TRBV7-3 and TRBJ2-5, with D perhaps matching TRBD1 (5 bases). CDR3 length: 13 residues. Germline CDR1 SGHTA, CDR2 FQGTGA. The V end lost 2 bases, the J end lost 5 bases, and 9 bases lay between the germline ends. CDR3 coding DNA: TGTGCCAGCAGCTTAGATCCAGGGGAGACCCAGTACTTC. Translating it yields CASSLDPGETQYF.

The chain couples TRBV9 to TRBJ1-3; possible D gene TRBD1, 6 bases. The germline gives CDR1 SGDLS, CDR2 YYNGEE. V lost 1 base and J 8 bases, leaving 22 bases between the germline ends. The CDR3 sequence is 17 residues long. DNA for the CDR3: TGTGCCAGCAGCGTAACCACTACAGGGATCGGCGCAGACACCATATATTTT. Protein product: CASSVTTTGIGADTIYF.

This sequence joins TRBV27 and TRBJ1-2; 8 bases line up with TRBD1. The CDR3 is 15 residues long. Trimming removed 5 bases from V and 0 bases from J; junction bases left unmatched: 5. Germline values: CDR1 MNHEY, CDR2 SMNVEV (reference sequence). CDR3 sequence reads: CASSRDRTPNYGYTF. For the CDR3, the DNA is TGTGCCAGCAGTAGGGACAGGACACCTAACTATGGCTACACCTTC.

The chain combines TRBV7-2 with TRBJ1-2; 7 bases line up with TRBD1. Germline V gene sequence: CDR1 SGHTA, CDR2 FQGNSA. The V segment lost 5 bases and the J segment 4 bases; nucleotides outside the gene matches: 10. CDR3 length equals 15 residues. The DNA of the CDR3 is TGTGCCAGCAGCCCCGACAGGGATCCGGTCTATGGCTACACCTTC. Encoded protein: CASSPDRDPVYGYTF.

The chain has TRBV25-1 and TRBJ2-5; a weak D match, TRBD2 (6 bases). Per the germline V gene, CDR1 is MGHDK and CDR2 is SYGVNS. The CDR3 is made up of 13 amino acids. V was trimmed by 6 bases and J by 4 bases, leaving 12 bases between them. The CDR3 spells CASRGGLVETQYF. CDR3 coding DNA: TGTGCCAGCAGGGGAGGACTTGTAGAGACCCAGTACTTC.

The chain uses TRBV5-4 and TRBJ1-2; 8 bases fit TRBD1. The CDR3 is 14 residues long. V lost 2 bases, J lost 3 bases, and 3 bases stayed unmatched. CDR1 is SGHNT, CDR2 YYREEE, per germline (reference sequence). The CDR3 DNA is TGTGCCAGCAGCTTCCAGGGGGCGGACTATGGCTACACCTTC. It translates to CASSFQGADYGYTF.

CDR3 sequence (DNA): TGTGCCAGCAGTGAGGGAGACAGGCTCAATCAGCCCCAGCATTTT. Its protein is CASSEGDRLNQPQHF. V is TRBV6-1 and J is TRBJ1-5; D is possibly TRBD1 (6 bases). The CDR3 is 15 residues long. Trimming stripped 3 bases from V and 3 bases from J, with 12 bases between. The germline V gene encodes CDR1 MNHNS and CDR2 SASEGT.

This chain uses TRBV10-3 with TRBJ1-4; the D gene is possibly TRBD1 (5 bases). Per the germline V gene, CDR1 is ENHRY and CDR2 is SYGVKD. CDR3 size: 16 residues. V lost 5 bases and J 8 bases, leaving 21 bases between the germline ends. CDR3 loop: CAISQSDQGFGEKLFF. The CDR3 DNA reads TGTGCCATCAGTCAAAGTGACCAGGGTTTTGGAGAAAAACTGTTTTTT.

The V and J genes are TRBV5-1 and TRBJ2-2; TRBD1 agrees at 8 bases. The length of the CDR3 is 15 residues. Trimming at V came to 0 bases and at J to 5 bases, leaving 3 bases not matched to a gene. Germline CDR1 reads SGHRS; CDR2 reads YFSETQ. The DNA for the CDR3 is TGCGCCAGCAGCTTGGACAGGGGGAGGACCGGGGAGCTGTTTTTT. Translation: CASSLDRGRTGELFF.

The chain couples TRBV3-1 (or the pseudogene TRBV3-2) to TRBJ2-4, with no clear D. The CDR3 length is 14 residues. The V end lost 4 bases, the J end lost 1 base, and 8 bases lay between the germline ends. Germline V gene lookup returns CDR1 LGHDT and CDR2 YNNKEL (reference sequence). Here the CDR3 DNA reads TGTGCCAGCAGCCTCACCGGGGCCAAAAACATTCAGTACTTC. This gives the protein CASSLTGAKNIQYF.

Notes on this clone: The sample contains more than one DNA sequence encoding this CDR3. The V and J genes are TRBV5-1 and TRBJ2-3; 8 bases match TRBD1. V lost 3 bases and J lost 3; bases outside the gene matches: 3. This CDR3 has 14 residues. CDR1 SGHRS and CDR2 YFSETQ come from the germline V gene. In DNA, the CDR3 is TGCGCCAGCAGCTACGGACAGGGAACAGATACGCAGTATTTT. It encodes CASSYGQGTDTQYF.

This chain links TRBV25-1 with TRBJ1-4, with D tentatively TRBD1 (6 bases). This CDR3 region has 15 residues. In germline, CDR1 is MGHDK, CDR2 SYGVNS. V dropped 6 bases and J dropped 3 bases, with 14 bases sitting between them. The CDR3 region has the DNA TGTGCCAGCAGCTCTAACAGGGACCCTAATGAAAAACTGTTTTTT. Residues: CASSSNRDPNEKLFF.

The chain is built from TRBV19 and TRBJ1-3; D is unresolved. The CDR3 consists of 13 residues. The V gene lost 5 bases and the J gene lost 1 base, with 6 bases spanning the gap. Germline assignment: CDR1 LNHDA and CDR2 SQIVND (reference sequence). CDR3 sequence (DNA): TGTGCCAGTAGTGAGATTTCTGGAAACACCATATATTTT. Encoded protein: CASSEISGNTIYF.

The chain joins TRBV7-3 to TRBJ2-1; TRBD1 might be the D (5 bases). The CDR3 is 15 amino acids. V was clipped by 4 bases and J by 8 bases, with 18 bases between them. Germline CDR1 reads SGHTA; CDR2 reads FQGTGA. CDR3 sequence: CASSWGGQQWDEQFF. As DNA, the CDR3 is TGTGCCAGCAGCTGGGGCGGACAACAATGGGATGAGCAGTTCTTC.

This chain uses TRBV27 with TRBJ1-6; D is ambiguous. The V gene lost 4 bases and the J gene lost 5 bases, with 12 bases spanning the gap. The CDR3 length is 15 residues. The germline V gene has CDR1 MNHEY and CDR2 SMNVEV (reference sequence). The CDR3 loop is CASSYAADNNSPLHF. The CDR3, as DNA: TGTGCCAGCAGTTATGCGGCAGATAATAATTCACCCCTCCACTTT.

This chain uses TRBV25-1 with TRBJ2-3; weak D call: TRBD1 (6 bases). The CDR3 has 16 amino acids. V was cut by 0 bases and J by 3 bases, with 13 bases left in between. Looked up from germline, CDR1 is MGHDK and CDR2 is SYGVNS. The DNA of the CDR3 is TGTGCCAGCAGTGAATATTATAGGGGGACGACAGATACGCAGTATTTT. Its protein product is CASSEYYRGTTDTQYF.

This chain connects TRBV21-1 to TRBJ2-2; the DNA was not used to check the table's D call, TRBD1. TRBV21-1 is recorded as a pseudogene. This CDR3 contains 17 residues. CDR3 sequence (DNA): TGTGCCAGCAGCCCGACAGACACCAACGCGAACACCGGGGAGCTGTTTTTT. Translated, it gives CASSPTDTNANTGELFF.

This chain connects TRBV19 to TRBJ1-2, with 9 bases matching TRBD1. CDR1 LNHDA and CDR2 SQIVND come from the germline V gene (reference sequence). Trimming at V came to 5 bases and at J to 5 bases, leaving 12 bases not matched to a gene. The CDR3 extends over 16 amino acids. The CDR3 bases are TGTGCCAGTAGTGGGGTACAGGGGGCAGATTCTTATGGCTACACCTTC. Translated, it gives CASSGVQGADSYGYTF.

This chain joins TRBV21-1 and TRBJ1-4. TRBV21-1 is a pseudogene. The length of the CDR3 is 16 residues. In DNA, the CDR3 is TGTGCCAGCAGCAAAGCGCGGTGGGTACTGGTTGAAAAACTGTTTTTT. Translating it yields CASSKARWVLVEKLFF.

The V gene is TRBV3-1 (or the pseudogene TRBV3-2), the J gene TRBJ1-1, with D maybe TRBD1 (5 bases). This CDR3 region has 12 residues. The germline V gene encodes CDR1 LGHDT and CDR2 YNNKEL (reference sequence). V was shortened by 7 bases and J by 10 bases, with 16 bases between the two germline ends. CDR3 protein: CASNLRGRAAFF. The CDR3 nucleotides are TGTGCCAGCAACCTAAGGGGAAGGGCAGCTTTCTTT.

DNA for the CDR3: TGTGCCAGCAGCCCTACGACTAGTGGTCGTGCCGGGGAGCTGTTTTTT. Translation: CASSPTTSGRAGELFF. The chain combines TRBV9 with TRBJ2-2, with D perhaps matching TRBD2 (6 bases). Per germline, CDR1 SGDLS and CDR2 YYNGEE. The CDR3 extends over 16 amino acids. V was clipped by 4 bases and J by 6 bases, with 19 bases between them.